This T cell receptor (beta chain) was profiled in a study of blood T cell repertoires in COVID-19. Study as a whole: Researchers got acute and convalescent COVID-19 samples from the United States, Italy and Spain.

As handled by the study authors: Scientists estimated how many nucleated cells there were by amplifying reference gene primers. The assay was immunoSEQ multiplex PCR, and TCRdb's table has in-frame clones only and misses some. That table is the source of V, J and clone size, and D and trimming were worked out from the DNA. The sample contains about 90,000 clones, approximately 88% of which appear only once. Trimming took off 8 bases at V and 4 bases at J, with 18 bases between the two ends. This CDR3 contains 16 residues. Germline values: CDR1 MRHNA, CDR2 SNTAGT. The source material was peripheral blood. The sequence derives from a man aged 50-59 years with COVID-19, enrolled during active disease. The chain links TRBV6-4 to TRBJ1-6; D might be TRBD1 (5 bases). In nucleotides, the CDR3 is TGTGCCAGCTCCGGTGGGTCGGCAGGGTATAATTCACCCCTCCACTTT. This translates into CASSGGSAGYNSPLHF.